This TCR beta chain was identified during a study of T cells expressing NK-cell markers. General study points: There remained a lack of clarity about HCMV specificity of expanded NKG2C+ T cell clones. The leading position in the CD3+CD56-NKG2C+ fraction of several donors also went to these clonotypes.

The length of the CDR3 is 18 residues. CDR1 SGHAT and CDR2 FQNNGV come from the germline V gene. Template switching by 5'RACE with UMIs generated the TCR beta cDNA. From its re-call of the 5' RACE reads, TCRdb lists each CDR3 protein once, without DNA. The listing records 150,000 to 180,000 distinct CDR3 sequences. Worth noting for this clonotype: The antigen is undetermined.

Sequencing was done on a sample of blood T cells: a sorted CD56 or NKG2C T cell subset, CD4+ or CD8+ T cells, or bulk PBMC T cells (not recorded which). This TCR was recovered from a woman between 45 and 60 years old in good health. The chain has TRBV11-2 and TRBJ2-3; TCRdb lists TRBD1, though no DNA is available to test this call. The CDR3 region is CASSLGGFSGPGTDTQYF.